A selection of T cell receptor beta chains follows, all from one sample in a study of CD8 T cells in Susac syndrome. TCRdb analysed the immunoSEQ multiplex PCR reads with MiXCR anew, one entry per CDR3 protein. The profile shows around 120,000 distinct CDR3 sequences, about 94% of them singletons. The sample consisted of CD4+ T cells from PBMCs. These receptors were taken from a human donor with multiple sclerosis. The CDR3 runs from the conserved cysteine through the conserved F or W. The D gene is left open where the match is weak. Rows give clone size only sometimes, using once, few, many, or a class for an expanded clone.

. TRBJ1-5 TRBV5-1 . CASSPGTAPSNQPQHF TGCGCCAGCAGCCCAGGGACGGCGCCTAGCAATCAGCCCCAGCATTTT
. TRBJ2-5 TRBV20-1 . CSATPKEYQETQYF TGCAGTGCGACCCCCAAAGAGTACCAAGAGACCCAGTACTTC
. TRBJ1-2 TRBV29-1 TRBD1 CSHSTGGGYTF TGCAGCCACTCCACAGGGGGCGGCTACACCTTC
. TRBJ1-2 TRBV19 . CASSRWRRLDYGYTF TGTGCCAGTAGTAGGTGGAGGAGGCTGGACTATGGCTACACCTTC
. TRBJ1-6 TRBV7-2 . CASSLLTTLHF TGTGCCAGCAGCTTATTAACAACCCTCCACTTT
. TRBJ2-7 TRBV4-3 TRBD1 CASSPETGGYEQYF TGCGCCAGCAGCCCCGAGACAGGGGGATACGAGCAGTACTTC
once TRBJ1-1 TRBV19 . CASSRSLLTEAFF TGTGCCAGTAGTAGATCCTTACTGACTGAAGCTTTCTTT
. TRBJ2-1 TRBV4-2 TRBD2 CASSQASGSRNEQFF TGTGCCAGCAGCCAAGCTAGCGGGAGTAGAAATGAGCAGTTCTTC
. TRBJ1-1 TRBV3-1 TRBD1 CASSHRDSYTEAFF TGTGCCAGCAGCCACAGGGACAGTTACACTGAAGCTTTCTTT
. TRBJ1-5 TRBV12-3/TRBV12-4 . CASSSQGYQPQHF TGTGCCAGCAGTTCCCAGGGTTATCAGCCCCAGCATTTT
. TRBJ1-2 TRBV19 . CASSLELSIGYTF TGTGCCAGTAGCCTCGAACTGTCTATAGGCTACACCTTC
. TRBJ2-7 TRBV29-1 . CSVGVSNYEQYF TGCAGCGTTGGTGTCAGTAACTACGAGCAGTACTTC
. TRBJ1-2 TRBV12-5 TRBD1 CASGLTGTGTYGYTF TGTGCTAGTGGTTTGACCGGGACAGGGACCTATGGCTACACCTTC
. TRBJ2-3 TRBV9 TRBD2 CASSVGTSGTTSTDTQYF TGTGCCAGCAGCGTAGGTACTAGCGGAACAACTAGCACAGATACGCAGTATTTT
. TRBJ1-2 TRBV30 . CAWSEGRGPAGTF TGTGCCTGGAGTGAGGGCAGGGGACCGGCAGGAACCTTC
. TRBJ1-4 TRBV6-5 . CASRATNEKLFF TGTGCCAGCCGAGCAACTAATGAAAAACTGTTTTTT
. TRBJ1-2 TRBV11-2 . CASSLTAGYDYGYTF TGTGCCAGCAGCCTCACGGCAGGGTATGACTATGGCTACACCTTC
. TRBJ2-3 TRBV3-1 TRBD1 CASSQLRGQASTDTQYF TGTGCCAGCAGCCAACTCCGGGGACAGGCTAGCACAGATACGCAGTATTTT
. TRBJ2-1 TRBV6-1 . CASSELRRGNEQFF TGTGCCAGCAGTGAACTTCGAAGAGGCAATGAGCAGTTCTTC
once TRBJ1-5 TRBV6-1 . CASSPGLRSNQPQHF TGTGCCAGCAGTCCGGGACTTCGTAGCAATCAGCCCCAGCATTTT
. TRBJ2-1 TRBV7-9 . CASSLDRSPDEQFF TGTGCCAGCAGCCTTGATAGATCGCCCGATGAGCAGTTCTTC
. TRBJ1-2 TRBV20-1 TRBD1 CSAGSGTGGARGYTF TGCAGTGCTGGTTCCGGGACAGGGGGCGCGCGGGGCTACACCTTC
. TRBJ1-2 TRBV7-2 . CASSPTFQGNGYTF TGTGCCAGCAGCCCAACCTTTCAGGGGAACGGCTACACCTTC
. TRBJ1-3 TRBV30 . CAWSSGFPGNTIYF TGTGCCTGGAGTTCAGGGTTCCCTGGAAACACCATATATTTT
. TRBJ2-1 TRBV6-2/TRBV6-3 TRBD2 CASSLGLAGASYNEQFF TGTGCCAGCAGTTTAGGGCTAGCGGGGGCCTCCTACAATGAGCAGTTCTTC
. TRBJ2-1 TRBV12-3/TRBV12-4 . CASSLVAGTYNEQFF TGTGCCAGCAGTCTTGTGGCGGGGACCTACAATGAGCAGTTCTTC
once TRBJ1-1 TRBV4-1 . CASSPQAPHTEAFF TGCGCCAGCAGTCCACAGGCGCCGCACACTGAAGCTTTCTTT
. TRBJ2-2 TRBV6-6 TRBD1 CASILRDRNTGELFF TGTGCCAGCATTCTCCGGGACAGAAACACCGGGGAGCTGTTTTTT
. TRBJ1-1 TRBV6-1 . CASSDGVSYTEAFF TGTGCCAGCAGCGACGGCGTCTCGTACACTGAAGCTTTCTTT
. TRBJ2-3 TRBV10-3 . CAISGQGTDTQYF TGTGCCATCAGTGGACAGGGCACAGATACGCAGTATTTT
. TRBJ2-7 TRBV3-1 TRBD1 CASSPTGGSSYEQYF TGTGCCAGCAGCCCCACAGGGGGAAGCTCCTACGAGCAGTACTTC
. TRBJ2-5 TRBV5-1 . CASSLGSGVWETQYF TGCGCCAGCAGCTTGGGCTCGGGAGTTTGGGAGACCCAGTACTTC
once TRBJ1-2 TRBV11-2 TRBD1 CASILFGTGGDGYTF TGTGCCAGCATCCTTTTTGGGACAGGGGGCGATGGCTACACCTTC
. TRBJ2-5 TRBV19 TRBD2 CASSNGLAGVAGETQYF TGTGCCAGTAGTAATGGACTAGCGGGAGTCGCGGGGGAGACCCAGTACTTC
. TRBJ2-6 TRBV5-1 . CASSLLGGSGANVLTF TGCGCCAGCAGCTTACTCGGGGGCTCTGGGGCCAACGTCCTGACTTTC
. TRBJ2-3 TRBV12-3/TRBV12-4 . CASSDSGTPGTQYF TGTGCCAGCAGCGATTCCGGGACCCCCGGTACGCAGTATTTT
. TRBJ2-1 TRBV6-1 . CASSAADSRVFSYNEQFF TGTGCCAGCAGTGCGGCCGACAGCAGGGTCTTCTCCTACAATGAGCAGTTCTTC
. TRBJ2-7 TRBV2 TRBD1 CASSEITGGSYEQYF TGTGCCAGCAGTGAAATAACAGGGGGCTCCTACGAGCAGTACTTC
. TRBJ2-3 TRBV7-8 . CASSLGRGRTDTQYF TGTGCCAGCAGCCTAGGGCGGGGTCGCACAGATACGCAGTATTTT
. TRBJ1-1 TRBV27 TRBD1 CASGDRMNTEAFF TGTGCCAGCGGGGACAGGATGAACACTGAAGCTTTCTTT
. TRBJ2-5 TRBV5-1 TRBD2 CASSMRRGEETQYF TGCGCCAGCAGCATGCGACGGGGGGAAGAGACCCAGTACTTC
. TRBJ2-1 TRBV6-5 TRBD2 CASSYPSGSGNEQFF TGTGCCAGCAGTTACCCTAGCGGGAGCGGGAATGAGCAGTTCTTC